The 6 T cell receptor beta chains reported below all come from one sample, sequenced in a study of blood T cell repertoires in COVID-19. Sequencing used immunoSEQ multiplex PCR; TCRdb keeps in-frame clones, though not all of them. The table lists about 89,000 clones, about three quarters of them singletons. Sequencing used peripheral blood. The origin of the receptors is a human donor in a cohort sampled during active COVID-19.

For the CDR3, the DNA is TGTGCCAGCAGTAGCCCCAGGGGAAGGGTTATCGGGGAGCTGTTTTTT. Amino acid sequence: CASSSPRGRVIGELFF. This chain joins TRBV28 and TRBJ2-2; TRBD1 is a possible D gene (6 bases). Germline lookup yields CDR1 MDHEN and CDR2 SYDVKM. CDR3 size: 16 residues. The V end was cut by 5 bases, the J end by 7 bases, with 20 bases between.

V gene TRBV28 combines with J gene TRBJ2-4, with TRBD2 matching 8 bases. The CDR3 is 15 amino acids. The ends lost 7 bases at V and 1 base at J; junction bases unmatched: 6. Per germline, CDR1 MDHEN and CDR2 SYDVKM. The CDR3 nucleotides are TGTGCCAGCACCCCGGGAGGGCCGGCCAAAAACATTCAGTACTTC. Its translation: CASTPGGPAKNIQYF.

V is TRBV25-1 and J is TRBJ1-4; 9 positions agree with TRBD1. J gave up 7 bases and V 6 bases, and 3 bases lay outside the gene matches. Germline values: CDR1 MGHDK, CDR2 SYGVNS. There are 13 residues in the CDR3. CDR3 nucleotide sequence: TGTGCCAGCAGGGGACAGGGAGTTGAAAAACTGTTTTTT. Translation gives CASRGQGVEKLFF.

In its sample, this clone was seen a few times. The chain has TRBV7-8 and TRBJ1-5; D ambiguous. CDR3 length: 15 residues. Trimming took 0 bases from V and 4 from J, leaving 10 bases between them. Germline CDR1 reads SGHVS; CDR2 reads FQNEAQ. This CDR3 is CASSLAPLRNQPQHF. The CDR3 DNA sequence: TGTGCCAGCAGCTTAGCCCCTCTTCGGAATCAGCCCCAGCATTTT.

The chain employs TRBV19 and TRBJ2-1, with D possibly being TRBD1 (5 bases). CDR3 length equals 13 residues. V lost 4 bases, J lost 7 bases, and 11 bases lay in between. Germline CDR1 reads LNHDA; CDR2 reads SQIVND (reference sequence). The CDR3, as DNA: TGTGCCAGTAGTACCTGGGGCAGGAATGAGCAGTTCTTC. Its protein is CASSTWGRNEQFF. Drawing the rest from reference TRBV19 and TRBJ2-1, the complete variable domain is DGGITQSPKYLFRKEGQNVTLSCEQNLNHDAMYWYRQDPGQGLRLIYYSQIVNDFQKGDIAEGYSVSREKKESFPLTVTSAQKNPTAFYLCASSTWGRNEQFFGPGTRLTVL.

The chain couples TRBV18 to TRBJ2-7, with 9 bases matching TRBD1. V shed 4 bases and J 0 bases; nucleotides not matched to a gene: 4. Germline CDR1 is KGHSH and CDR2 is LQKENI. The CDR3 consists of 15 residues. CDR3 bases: TGTGCCAGCTCACTGACGACAGGGGGCTCCTACGAGCAGTACTTC. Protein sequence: CASSLTTGGSYEQYF.